Listed here is a single T cell receptor beta chain. A junction boundary mismatches the germline segment, possibly from a read error. The data belong to a study of blood T cell repertoires in COVID-19. Background on the study: PBMCs, B-cell-depleted T cells, or T cells provided the cDNA or gDNA that made up the material.

The authors' processing: How many nucleated cells were present was estimated from reference gene primer amplification. Some clones are missing from TCRdb's copy, which holds only in-frame ones; the method was immunoSEQ multiplex PCR. D and trimming come from the DNA, and the V and J calls and clone size come from that table. This table has about 120,000 clones, roughly 89% appearing once. From germline, CDR1 is SGHNT and CDR2 YENEEA. The CDR3 is made up of 15 amino acids. Patients from Seattle were sampled longitudinally, starting during active infection. This TCR was recovered from a woman in her sixties or seventies with COVID-19, enrolled during active disease. The sample comprised peripheral blood. The chain employs TRBV11-3 and TRBJ2-3; D assignment may be TRBD1 or TRBD2 (5 bases each). The CDR3 region is CASRLEGPWADTQYF. The CDR3 DNA reads as TGTGCCAGCAGATTAGAGGGGCCGTGGGCCGATACGCAGTATTTT.